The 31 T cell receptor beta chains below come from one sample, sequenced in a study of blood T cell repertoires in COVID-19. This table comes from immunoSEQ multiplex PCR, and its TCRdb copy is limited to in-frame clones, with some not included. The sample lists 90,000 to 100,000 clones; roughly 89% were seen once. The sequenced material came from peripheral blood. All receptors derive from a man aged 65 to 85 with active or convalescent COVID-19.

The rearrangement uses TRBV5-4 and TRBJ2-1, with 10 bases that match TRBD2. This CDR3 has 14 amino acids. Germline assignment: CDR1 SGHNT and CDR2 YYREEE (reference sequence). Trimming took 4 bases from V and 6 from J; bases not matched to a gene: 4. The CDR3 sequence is CASSERGGVNEQFF. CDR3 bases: TGTGCCAGCAGCGAGCGGGGGGGCGTCAATGAGCAGTTCTTC.

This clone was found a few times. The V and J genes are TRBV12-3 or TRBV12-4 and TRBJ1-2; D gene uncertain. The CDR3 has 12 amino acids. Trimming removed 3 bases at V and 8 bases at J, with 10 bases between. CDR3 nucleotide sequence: TGTGCCAGCAGTTTCGGTGGAGCCGGCTACACCTTC. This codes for CASSFGGAGYTF.

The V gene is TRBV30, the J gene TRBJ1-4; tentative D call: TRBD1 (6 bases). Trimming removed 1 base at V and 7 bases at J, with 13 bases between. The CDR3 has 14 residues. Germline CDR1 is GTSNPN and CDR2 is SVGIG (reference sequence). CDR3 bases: TGTGCCTGGAGTGAAGGGACACCCGGTGAAAAACTGTTTTTT. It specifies CAWSEGTPGEKLFF.

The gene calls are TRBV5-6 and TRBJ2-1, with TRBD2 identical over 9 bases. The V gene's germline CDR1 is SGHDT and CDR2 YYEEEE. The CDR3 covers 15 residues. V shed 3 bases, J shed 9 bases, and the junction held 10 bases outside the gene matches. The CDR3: CASSWRGLAHGEQFF. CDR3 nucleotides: TGTGCCAGCAGCTGGCGGGGACTAGCCCATGGTGAGCAGTTCTTC. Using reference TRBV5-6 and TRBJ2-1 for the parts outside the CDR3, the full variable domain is DAGVTQSPTHLIKTRGQQVTLRCSPKSGHDTVSWYQQALGQGPQFIFQYYEEEERQRGNFPDRFSGHQFPNYSSELNVNALLLGDSALYLCASSWRGLAHGEQFFGPGTRLTVL.

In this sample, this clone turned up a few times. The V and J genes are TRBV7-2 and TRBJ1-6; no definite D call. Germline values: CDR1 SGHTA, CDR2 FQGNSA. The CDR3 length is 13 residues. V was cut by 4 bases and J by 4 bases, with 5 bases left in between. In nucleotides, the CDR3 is TGTGCCAGCAGCTCGGGATATAATTCACCCCTCCACTTT. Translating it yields CASSSGYNSPLHF.

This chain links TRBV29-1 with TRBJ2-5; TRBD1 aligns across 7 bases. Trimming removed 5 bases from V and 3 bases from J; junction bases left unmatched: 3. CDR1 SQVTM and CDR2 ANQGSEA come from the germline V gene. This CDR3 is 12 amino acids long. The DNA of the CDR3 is TGCAGCGTTTACAGGGGCGAAGAGACCCAGTACTTC. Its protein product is CSVYRGEETQYF.

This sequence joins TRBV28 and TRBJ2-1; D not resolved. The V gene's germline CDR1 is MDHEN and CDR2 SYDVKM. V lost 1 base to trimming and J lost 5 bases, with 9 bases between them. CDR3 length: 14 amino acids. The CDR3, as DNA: TGTGCCAGCAGTTTATCCTGGCAGAACAATGAGCAGTTCTTC. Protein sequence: CASSLSWQNNEQFF.

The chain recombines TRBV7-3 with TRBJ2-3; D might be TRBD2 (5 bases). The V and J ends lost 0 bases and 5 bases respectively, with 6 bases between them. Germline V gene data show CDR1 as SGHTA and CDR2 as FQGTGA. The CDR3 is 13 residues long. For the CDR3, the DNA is TGTGCCAGCAGCTTAACTCGGGAAGATACGCAGTATTTT. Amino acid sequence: CASSLTREDTQYF.

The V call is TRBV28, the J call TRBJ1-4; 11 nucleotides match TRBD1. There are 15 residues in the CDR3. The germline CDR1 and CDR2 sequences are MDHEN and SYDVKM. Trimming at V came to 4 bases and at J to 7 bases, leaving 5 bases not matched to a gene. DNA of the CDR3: TGTGCCAGCAGTTCACCGGGACAGGGGGGTGAAAAACTGTTTTTT. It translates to CASSSPGQGGEKLFF.

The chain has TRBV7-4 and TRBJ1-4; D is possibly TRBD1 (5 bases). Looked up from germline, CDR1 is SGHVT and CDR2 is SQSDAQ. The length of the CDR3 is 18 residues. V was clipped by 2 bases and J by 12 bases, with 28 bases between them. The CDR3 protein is CASSLQGQSSHLDAELFF. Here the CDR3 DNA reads TGTGCCAGCAGCTTACAGGGTCAGAGCTCCCATCTGGATGCGGAACTGTTTTTT.

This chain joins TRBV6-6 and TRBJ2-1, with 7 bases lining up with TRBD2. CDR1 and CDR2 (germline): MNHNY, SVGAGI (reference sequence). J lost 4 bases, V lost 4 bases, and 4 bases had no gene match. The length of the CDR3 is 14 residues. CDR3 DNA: TGTGCCAGCAGTTTGGAACTAGCGTACAATGAGCAGTTCTTC. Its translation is CASSLELAYNEQFF.

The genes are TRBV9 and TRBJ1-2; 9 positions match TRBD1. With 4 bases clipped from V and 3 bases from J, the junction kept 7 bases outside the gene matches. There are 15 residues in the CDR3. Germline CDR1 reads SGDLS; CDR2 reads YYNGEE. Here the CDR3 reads CASSQGTGQDYGYTF. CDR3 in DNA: TGTGCCAGCAGCCAAGGGACAGGGCAAGACTATGGCTACACCTTC.

As DNA, the CDR3 is TGTGCCAGCTCACCACGCCAGCGGGGGAGCACAGATACGCAGTATTTT. This translates into CASSPRQRGSTDTQYF. The rearrangement links TRBV18 to TRBJ2-3, with 8 bases aligning to TRBD2. Germline CDR1 KGHSH, CDR2 LQKENI. The V segment lost 1 base and the J segment 0 bases; nucleotides outside the gene matches: 3. The CDR3 runs 16 residues.

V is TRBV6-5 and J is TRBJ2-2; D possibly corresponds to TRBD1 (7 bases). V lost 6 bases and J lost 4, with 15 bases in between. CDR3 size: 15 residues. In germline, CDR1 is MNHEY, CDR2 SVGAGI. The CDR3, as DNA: TGTGCCAGCAGAAGAGGAGGGGGCGGCACCGGGGAGCTGTTTTTT. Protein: CASRRGGGGTGELFF.

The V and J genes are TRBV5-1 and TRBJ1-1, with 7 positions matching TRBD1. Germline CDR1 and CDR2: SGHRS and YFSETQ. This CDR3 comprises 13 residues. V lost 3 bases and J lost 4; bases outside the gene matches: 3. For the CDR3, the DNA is TGCGCCAGCAGCTACTCAGGGGGCACTGAAGCTTTCTTT. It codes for CASSYSGGTEAFF.

CDR3: CASSYKDSSYNSPLHF. The CDR3 region has the DNA TGTGCCAGCAGTTACAAGGACAGCTCCTATAATTCACCCCTCCACTTT. The V gene is TRBV6-2 or TRBV6-3, the J gene TRBJ1-6; tentative D call: TRBD1 (6 bases). From germline, CDR1 is MNHEY and CDR2 SVGEGT. V shed 2 bases and J shed 0 bases, with 8 bases lying between them. This CDR3 is 16 amino acids long.

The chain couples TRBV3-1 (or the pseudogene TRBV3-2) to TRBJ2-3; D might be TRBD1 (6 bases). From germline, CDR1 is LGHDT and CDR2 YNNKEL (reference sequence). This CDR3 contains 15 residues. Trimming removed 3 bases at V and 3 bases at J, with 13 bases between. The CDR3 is CASSQGAGVTDTQYF. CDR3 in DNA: TGTGCCAGCAGCCAGGGGGCAGGGGTTACAGATACGCAGTATTTT.

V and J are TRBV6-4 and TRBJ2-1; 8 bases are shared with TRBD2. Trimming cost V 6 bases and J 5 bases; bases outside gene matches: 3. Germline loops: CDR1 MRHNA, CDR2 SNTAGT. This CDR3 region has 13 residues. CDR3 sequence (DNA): TGTGCCAGCAGCGGGGGGGCGGACAATGAGCAGTTCTTC. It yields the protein CASSGGADNEQFF.

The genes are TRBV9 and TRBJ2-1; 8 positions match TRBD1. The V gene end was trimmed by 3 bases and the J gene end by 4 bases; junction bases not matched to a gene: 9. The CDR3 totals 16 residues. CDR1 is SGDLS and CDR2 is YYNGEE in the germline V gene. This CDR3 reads CASSAYRGATYNEQFF. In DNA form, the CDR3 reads TGTGCCAGCAGCGCTTACAGGGGGGCAACATACAATGAGCAGTTCTTC.

The CDR3 DNA sequence: TGTGCCAGCTCCGCTCAGGGGGACACTGAAGCTTTCTTT. This encodes CASSAQGDTEAFF. This chain joins TRBV18 and TRBJ1-1; 7 positions agree with TRBD1. The CDR3 sequence is 13 residues long. Trimming cost V 6 bases and J 3 bases; bases outside gene matches: 4. CDR1 and CDR2 (germline): KGHSH, LQKENI.

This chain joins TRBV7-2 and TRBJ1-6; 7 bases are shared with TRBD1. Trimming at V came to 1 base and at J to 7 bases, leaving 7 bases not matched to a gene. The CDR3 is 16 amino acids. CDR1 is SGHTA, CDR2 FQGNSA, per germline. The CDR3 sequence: CASSLGTTGWNSPLHF. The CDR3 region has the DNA TGTGCCAGCAGCTTAGGTACGACAGGGTGGAATTCACCCCTCCACTTT.

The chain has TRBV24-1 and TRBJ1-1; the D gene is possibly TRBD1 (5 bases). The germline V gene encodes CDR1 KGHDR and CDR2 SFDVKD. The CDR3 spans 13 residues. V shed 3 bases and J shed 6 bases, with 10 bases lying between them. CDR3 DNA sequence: TGTGCCACCAGTGATCCCAGGGCTGCTGAAGCTTTCTTT. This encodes CATSDPRAAEAFF.

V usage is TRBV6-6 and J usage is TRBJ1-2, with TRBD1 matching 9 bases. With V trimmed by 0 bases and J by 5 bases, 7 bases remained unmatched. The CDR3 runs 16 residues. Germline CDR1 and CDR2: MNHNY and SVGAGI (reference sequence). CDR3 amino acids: CASSYSRTGGEYGYTF. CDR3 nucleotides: TGTGCCAGCAGTTACTCCCGCACAGGGGGCGAGTATGGCTACACCTTC.

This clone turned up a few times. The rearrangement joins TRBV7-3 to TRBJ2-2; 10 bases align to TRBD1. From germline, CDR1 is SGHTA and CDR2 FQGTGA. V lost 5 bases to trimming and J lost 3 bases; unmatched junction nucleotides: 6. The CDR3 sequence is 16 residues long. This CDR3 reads CASSVTGTGDTGELFF. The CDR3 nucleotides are TGTGCCAGCAGCGTCACCGGGACAGGGGACACCGGGGAGCTGTTTTTT.

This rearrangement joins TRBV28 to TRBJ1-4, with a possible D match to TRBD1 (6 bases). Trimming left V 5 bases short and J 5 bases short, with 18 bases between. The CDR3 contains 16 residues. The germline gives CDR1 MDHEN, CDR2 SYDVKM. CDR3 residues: CASSPGGQKKNEKLFF. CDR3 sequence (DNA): TGTGCCAGCAGTCCGGGCGGACAGAAGAAAAATGAAAAACTGTTTTTT.

CDR3 DNA: TGTGCCAGCAGCTTCAGACAGCGGGGTTACAATGAGCAGTTCTTC. As protein: CASSFRQRGYNEQFF. The chain carries TRBV5-5 and TRBJ2-1; 7 nucleotides align to TRBD2. Looked up from germline, CDR1 is SGHKS and CDR2 is YYEKEE (reference sequence). The CDR3 is 15 residues long. The V gene end was trimmed by 2 bases and the J gene end by 4 bases; junction bases not matched to a gene: 6.

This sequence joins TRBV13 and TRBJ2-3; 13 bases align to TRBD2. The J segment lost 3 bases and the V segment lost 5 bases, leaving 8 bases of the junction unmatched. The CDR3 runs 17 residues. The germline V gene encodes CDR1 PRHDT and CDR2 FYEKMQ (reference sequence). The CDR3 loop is CASSLRLAGGLTDTQYF. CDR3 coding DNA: TGTGCCAGCAGCCTGAGACTAGCGGGGGGCCTGACAGATACGCAGTATTTT.

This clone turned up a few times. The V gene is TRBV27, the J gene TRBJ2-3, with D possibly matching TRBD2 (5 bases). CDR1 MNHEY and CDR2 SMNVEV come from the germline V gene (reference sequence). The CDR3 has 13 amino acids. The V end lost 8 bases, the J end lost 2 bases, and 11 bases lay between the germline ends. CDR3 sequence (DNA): TGTGCCAGCCGACGAGCGGACACAGATACGCAGTATTTT. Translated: CASRRADTDTQYF.

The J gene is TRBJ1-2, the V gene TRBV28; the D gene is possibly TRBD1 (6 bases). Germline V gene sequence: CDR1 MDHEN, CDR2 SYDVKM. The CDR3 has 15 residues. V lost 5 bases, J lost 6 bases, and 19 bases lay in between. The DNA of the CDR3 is TGTGCCAGCAGTCTATTCACCGGGGGGCCGAATGGCTACACCTTC. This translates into CASSLFTGGPNGYTF.

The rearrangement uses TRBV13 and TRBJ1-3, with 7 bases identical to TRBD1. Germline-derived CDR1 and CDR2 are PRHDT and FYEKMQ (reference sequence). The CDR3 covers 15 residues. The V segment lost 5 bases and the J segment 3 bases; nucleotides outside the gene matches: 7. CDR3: CASSRDRVFGNTIYF. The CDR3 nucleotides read TGTGCCAGCAGCCGAGACAGGGTATTTGGAAACACCATATATTTT. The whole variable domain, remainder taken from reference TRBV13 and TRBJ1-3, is AAGVIQSPRHLIKEKRETATLKCYPIPRHDTVYWYQQGPGQDPQFLISFYEKMQSDKGSIPDRFSAQQFSDYHSELNMSSLELGDSALYFCASSRDRVFGNTIYFGEGSWLTVV.

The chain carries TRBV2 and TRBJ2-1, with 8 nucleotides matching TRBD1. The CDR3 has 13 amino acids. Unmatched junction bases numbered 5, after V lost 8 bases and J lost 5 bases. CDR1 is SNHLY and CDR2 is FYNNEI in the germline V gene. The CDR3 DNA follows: TGTGCCAGCTCTGGACAGGGCAACAATGAGCAGTTCTTC. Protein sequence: CASSGQGNNEQFF.